What follows describes a single T cell receptor beta chain. Unique molecular identifiers were incorporated into the prepared TCRbeta library. In TCRdb, the PCR reads were re-called with MiXCR into one record per CDR3 protein. The table shows 530,000 or so distinct CDR3 sequences, with 25% to 30% occurring only once. The sample originates from a study of T-cell reconstitution after alpha-beta-depleted transplantation in children. The receptor's source is a boy less than two years old with Wiskott-Aldrich syndrome, due to receive a stem cell transplant. The sample in question was PBMCs, obtained before TCRalphabeta/CD19-depleted stem cell transplant.

The CDR3 region has the DNA TGTGCCAGCAGCCAAGAAGAAAGCACCATAAGCACCGGGGAGCTGTTTTTT. Encoded protein: CASSQEESTISTGELFF. This chain links TRBV3-1 with TRBJ2-2; D unclear. The CDR3 totals 17 residues. V lost 0 bases, J lost 4 bases, and 15 bases lay in between. Looked up from germline, CDR1 is LGHDT and CDR2 is YNNKEL (reference sequence).